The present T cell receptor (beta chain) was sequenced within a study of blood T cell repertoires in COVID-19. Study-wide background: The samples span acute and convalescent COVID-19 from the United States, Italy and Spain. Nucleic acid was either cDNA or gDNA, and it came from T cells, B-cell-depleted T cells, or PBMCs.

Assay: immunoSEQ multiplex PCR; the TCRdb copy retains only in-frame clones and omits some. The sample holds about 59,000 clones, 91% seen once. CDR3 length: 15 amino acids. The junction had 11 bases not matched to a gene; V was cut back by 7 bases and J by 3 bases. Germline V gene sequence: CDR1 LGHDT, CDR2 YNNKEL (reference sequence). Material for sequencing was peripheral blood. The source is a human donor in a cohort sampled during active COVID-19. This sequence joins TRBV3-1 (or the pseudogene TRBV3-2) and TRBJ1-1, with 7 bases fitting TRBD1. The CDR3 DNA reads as TGTGCCAGCATGCCGACAGGGACTCCTTACACTGAAGCTTTCTTT. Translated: CASMPTGTPYTEAFF.